The clone carrying this T cell receptor beta chain was counted once. The sample originates from a study of blood T cell repertoires in COVID-19. Whole-study context: Spain, Italy and the United States supplied samples that represented acute and convalescent COVID-19. PBMCs, B-cell-depleted T cells, or T cells provided the cDNA or gDNA that made up the material.

Original processing methods: Amplification of reference gene primers was used by the study to estimate nucleated cell counts. Here immunoSEQ multiplex PCR was the method, and the copy in TCRdb shows in-frame clones only, minus some. V, J and clone size were drawn from that table, and D and trimming were deduced from the DNA. The table shows around 400,000 clones, with approximately 87% occurring only once. It was during active infection that Seattle patients were enrolled and then longitudinally followed. V lost 2 bases to trimming and J lost 4 bases; unmatched junction nucleotides: 4. The CDR3 spans 14 residues. CDR1 SGHVS and CDR2 FQNEAQ come from the germline V gene.

The sequence was collected from a woman in her sixties or seventies with COVID-19, enrolled during active disease. The chain employs TRBV7-8 and TRBJ1-2; the match to TRBD1 covers 7 bases. The sequencing input was peripheral blood. For the CDR3, the DNA is TGTGCCAGCAGCTTAACAGGACAGGCCTATGGCTACACCTTC. It is translated as CASSLTGQAYGYTF. Variable domain in full (rest from reference TRBV7-8 and TRBJ1-2): GAGVSQSPRYKVAKRGQDVALRCDPISGHVSLFWYQQALGQGPEFLTYFQNEAQLDKSGLPSDRFFAERPEGSVSTLKIQRTQQEDSAVYLCASSLTGQAYGYTFGSGTRLTVV.